This TCR beta chain was recorded in a study of blood T cell repertoires in COVID-19. Germline values: CDR1 MGHRA, CDR2 YSYEKL. This CDR3 is built from 13 residues. V lost 6 bases, J lost 2 bases, and 10 bases lay in between. The assay was immunoSEQ multiplex PCR, and TCRdb's table has in-frame clones only and misses some. In the table there are about 93,000 clones, approximately 80% of which are singletons. This sequence joins TRBV4-1 and TRBJ1-1; the D is unclear. The sequenced sample was peripheral blood. This clonotype originated in a human donor in a cohort sampled during active COVID-19. The CDR3 sequence: CASRGRGNTEAFF. In DNA form, the CDR3 reads TGCGCCAGCAGGGGTCGGGGTAACACTGAAGCTTTCTTT.